This T cell receptor beta chain was found in a study of T cell responses to AZD1222 COVID-19 vaccine (dated by TCRdb to the early 2020s). Regarding the study in general: Because spike-specific TCR depth and breadth did not differ between the two schedules, AZD1222 recipients who got a second dose at roughly 4 weeks were pooled with those who got a second dose at roughly 12 weeks. A total of 233 trial participants underwent TCR sequencing, of whom about 210 had received two doses of AZD1222 and about 26 had received two doses of the MenACWY control vaccine. Trial participants were enrolled into age subgroups of 18-55, 56-69 and 70-plus years, which contained about 150, 28 and 57 TCR-sequenced participants, respectively.

The CDR3 runs 16 residues from the cysteine to the phenylalanine. Of the read, only the CDR3 DNA is kept; its 48 bases are in frame from base 1. The germline V gene encodes CDR1 SGHRS and CDR2 YFSETQ. The trim is 0 bases for V and 5 bases for J, with a gap of 18 bases between the germline ends. The label giving this sample's time point can be read as: baseline before first vaccination. Vaccinee samples came from UK trials COV001 and COV002, including a single-blind randomized controlled phase 2/3 trial of AZD1222 (ChAdOx1 nCoV-19) in healthy adults. Trial participant PBMC samples were collected at day 0 and day 28 after the second dose for TCRbeta chain sequencing. The CDR3 regions of human TCRbeta chains were analyzed by immunosequencing. The paper's processing steps were these. Repertoire TCRs were matched against a reference library of SARS-CoV-2-specific TCRs generated with the MIRA antigen-specificity platform. Breadth was defined as the fraction of unique TCRs that were SARS-CoV-2-associated. Depth was defined as the fraction of total T cells that were SARS-CoV-2-associated. Using the MIRA data, each spike-specific TCR was mapped to the spike region that the TCR reacts to and placed in a CD4 or CD8 class. Log10-transformed breadth and depth values were compared by one-way ANOVA with Sidak's multiple comparisons tests. TCRdb's version of the immuneACCESS table is confined to in-frame rearrangements and falls short of the full clone set. An unresolved V gene accounts for under half of the shortfall where checked; the remainder is of unknown origin. V, J and clone size reflect that table, while D and trimming were determined from the DNA. The sample table records some 200,000 clones; more than 75% of these occur just once. Roughly 0.99% of the sample is in the top ten clones.

Beyond this particular receptor, the publication reports: Spike-specific TCR breadth and depth rose significantly after two AZD1222 doses compared with day 0 and with MenACWY recipients. Participants were mostly white British, with more females than males. The authors suggested clonal diversity may have been underestimated. In the small 56-69-year group, the increase in depth fell short of significance, most likely because of low power. Only five to seven AZD1222 recipients were SARS-CoV-2 seropositive at baseline, limiting conclusions about previously exposed vaccinees. Reportedly, close to half of the unique spike-specific TCRs recognized epitopes lying outside the regions that are mutated in the B.1.351 and B.1.1.7 variants. The whole spike protein was spanned by vaccine-associated CD4 TCRs, and dominant responses were seen in regions 160-218 and 743-854. Because no samples from the day 14 peak response were available, repertoires could be characterized only after the peak T cell response.

As concerns this clone: This receptor's antigen is unknown. Base qualities are not provided; no much larger clone lies one nucleotide away.

This TCR came from an adult in good health. The chain uses TRBV5-1 and TRBJ2-7; the D region possibly corresponds to TRBD2 (6 bases align). This specimen was peripheral blood, taken on day 0 of AZD1222 vaccination. In nucleotides, the sequence is TGCGCCAGCAGCTTGGCTGCCGTGGGAGGCCCCCACGAGCAGTACTTC. It encodes CASSLAAVGGPHEQYF.